This is a list of T cell receptor beta chains from one sample in a study of T-cell memory formation after mild COVID-19. TCRdb analysed the 5' RACE reads with MiXCR anew, one entry per CDR3 protein. This table has about 400,000 distinct CDR3 sequences, about 20% appearing once. Material: PBMCs or a T cell subset sorted from them (not recorded which). The receptors derive from a young man who had mild COVID-19 (a few samples of this study predate the infection). Cell type and time point are not known. Both conserved end residues are part of each CDR3. Each record gives: V gene, J gene, CDR3 protein.

>TRBV6-6|TRBJ1-2
CASSYEVLGMAYGYTF
>TRBV4-3|TRBJ2-7
CASSQDWGGGSSYEQYF
>TRBV2|TRBJ2-5
CASSEVRRGSETQYF
>TRBV6-5|TRBJ1-1
CASSRGGGPEAFF
>TRBV12-3/TRBV12-4|TRBJ2-2
CATDAGATGELFF
>TRBV4-3|TRBJ1-1
CASSQDGGRGYAFF
>TRBV7-2|TRBJ1-4
CASSHRPEKLFF
>TRBV24-1|TRBJ2-5
CATGSRGETQYF
>TRBV5-1|TRBJ2-5
CASSLEYPQETQYF
>TRBV29-1|TRBJ1-1
CSVEGVPGNTEAFF
>TRBV3-1|TRBJ2-3
CASSPRAGGRTDTQYF
>TRBV20-1|TRBJ2-5
CSARGRKGYQETQYF
>TRBV5-1|TRBJ2-5
CASSLSRGPQETQYF
>TRBV11-2|TRBJ2-2
CASRRAGWNTGELFF
>TRBV5-1|TRBJ1-2
CASSSGTYYGYTF
>TRBV29-1|TRBJ1-5
CSVEVRTGDPQHF
>TRBV20-1|TRBJ1-3
CSAQTRGTGNTIYF
>TRBV29-1|TRBJ1-3
CSVKESGNTIYF
>TRBV6-5|TRBJ2-5
CASSYSPSGGARTQYF
>TRBV3-1|TRBJ1-2
CASSQGRAKPYGYTF
>TRBV4-3|TRBJ2-5
CASSQGASGGRETQYF
>TRBV6-2/TRBV6-3|TRBJ2-7
CASGPPGGASEQYF
>TRBV7-2|TRBJ2-2
CASSVTGRLTGELFF
>TRBV7-9|TRBJ2-5
CASSLGGSGANQETQYF
>TRBV3-1|TRBJ2-7
CASSQGATLMSEQYF
>TRBV7-6|TRBJ2-2
CASTGYQEGTGELFF
>TRBV7-2|TRBJ2-3
CASRSQGTDTQYF
>TRBV7-9|TRBJ2-6
CASSPPSNAGANVLTF
>TRBV28|TRBJ2-2
CASSFSWVAGGPNTGELFF
>TRBV6-5|TRBJ2-3
CASSYGTSGGAADTQYF
>TRBV7-8|TRBJ1-3
CASSLTSSGNTIYF
>TRBV6-2/TRBV6-3|TRBJ2-6
CASSFPLRQGHFDVLTF
>TRBV7-8|TRBJ2-7
CASSLEAGGSYEQYF
>TRBV29-1|TRBJ2-2
CSGRGTGHGELFF
>TRBV6-1|TRBJ2-7
CASRDFGGAKSYEQYF
>TRBV6-4|TRBJ1-5
CASSDSGSNQPQHF
>TRBV18|TRBJ2-5
CASSPGTGTETQYF
>TRBV6-5|TRBJ2-5
CASSYAGGETQYF
>TRBV27|TRBJ2-7
CASSYGQGSEQYF
>TRBV7-2|TRBJ1-6
CASSSRLDSPLHF
>TRBV5-1|TRBJ1-2
CASSLTGANYGYTF
>TRBV6-6|TRBJ1-1
CASSFGTGGIRTEAFF
>TRBV10-3|TRBJ1-5
CAISEMVNQPQHF
>TRBV12-3/TRBV12-4|TRBJ1-1
CASSPSDRGNTEAFF
>TRBV12-3/TRBV12-4|TRBJ2-1
CASSPGTGGSYEQFF
>TRBV12-3/TRBV12-4|TRBJ1-2
CASRPTGGNYGYTF
>TRBV9|TRBJ2-1
CASSEAARGWDEQFF
>TRBV7-9|TRBJ1-2
CASKDRLDGYTF
>TRBV6-6|TRBJ1-6
CASRPGQGSNSPLHF
>TRBV7-2|TRBJ2-5
CASSGDRASGTQYF
>TRBV5-1|TRBJ2-2
CASMEGTGSTGELFF
>TRBV28|TRBJ2-2
CASSPGGYGGELFF
>TRBV7-6|TRBJ1-1
CASSLDASGDTEAFF
>TRBV12-3/TRBV12-4|TRBJ2-7
CASTLVYGGGEQYF
>TRBV18|TRBJ2-5
CASSRGVEETQYF
>TRBV6-2/TRBV6-3|TRBJ2-1
CASSYGGLAGSNEQFF
>TRBV11-1|TRBJ2-1
CASRKRGAGHNEQFF
>TRBV20-1|TRBJ2-3
CSALGASATDTQYF